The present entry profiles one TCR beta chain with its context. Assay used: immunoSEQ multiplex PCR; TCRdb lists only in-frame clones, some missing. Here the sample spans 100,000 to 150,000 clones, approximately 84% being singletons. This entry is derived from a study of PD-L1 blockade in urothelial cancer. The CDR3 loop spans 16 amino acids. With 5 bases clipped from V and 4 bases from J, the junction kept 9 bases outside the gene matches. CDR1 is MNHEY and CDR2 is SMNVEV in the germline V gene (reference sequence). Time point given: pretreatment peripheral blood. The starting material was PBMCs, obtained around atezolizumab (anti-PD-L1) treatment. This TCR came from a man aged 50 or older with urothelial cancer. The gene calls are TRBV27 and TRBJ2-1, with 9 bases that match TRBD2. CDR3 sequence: CASSPSGLAKYNEQFF. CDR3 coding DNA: TGTGCCAGCAGTCCCTCGGGACTAGCTAAGTACAATGAGCAGTTCTTC.